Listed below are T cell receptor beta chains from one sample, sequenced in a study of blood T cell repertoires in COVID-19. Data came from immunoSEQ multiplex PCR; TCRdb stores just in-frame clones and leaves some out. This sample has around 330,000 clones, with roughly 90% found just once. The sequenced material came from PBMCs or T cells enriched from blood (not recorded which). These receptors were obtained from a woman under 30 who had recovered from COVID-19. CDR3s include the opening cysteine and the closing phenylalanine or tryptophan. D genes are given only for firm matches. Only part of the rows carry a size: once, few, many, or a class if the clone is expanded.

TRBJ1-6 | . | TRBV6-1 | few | TGTGCCAGCAGTGAAGAGGAGGGGAATAATTCACCCCTCCACTTT | CASSEEEGNNSPLHF
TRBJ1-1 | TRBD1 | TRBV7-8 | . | TGTGCCAGCAGCTTAGAAGGACAGGGTGGGGCTTTCTTT | CASSLEGQGGAFF
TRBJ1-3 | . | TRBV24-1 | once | TGTGCCACCAGTAAGCCCAGCGTCCTTGGAAACACCATATATTTT | CATSKPSVLGNTIYF
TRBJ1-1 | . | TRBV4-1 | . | TGCGCCAGCAGCTTGTATTCCAGGGCTGTTACTGAAGCTTTCTTT | CASSLYSRAVTEAFF
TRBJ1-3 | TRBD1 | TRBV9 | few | TGTGCCAGCAGCGTTCAGGGGGCCGGTGGAAACACCATATATTTT | CASSVQGAGGNTIYF
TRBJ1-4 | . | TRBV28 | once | TGTGCCAGCAGTTTAGTCGGGACTAAGTATGAAAAACTGTTTTTT | CASSLVGTKYEKLFF
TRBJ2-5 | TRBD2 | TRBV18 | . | TGTGCCAGCTCACCTCTAGCGGGGGGTGTTATGAGACAAGAGACCCAGTACTTC | CASSPLAGGVMRQETQYF
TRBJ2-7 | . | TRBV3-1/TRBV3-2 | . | TGTGCCAGCAGCCAAGTACGGGATTCCTACGAGCAGTACTTC | CASSQVRDSYEQYF
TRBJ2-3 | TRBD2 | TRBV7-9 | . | TGTGCCAGCAGCTTAGACGGGCTAGCGGGAGCAGATACGCAGTATTTT | CASSLDGLAGADTQYF
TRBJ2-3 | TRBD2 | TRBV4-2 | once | TGTGCCAGCAGCCAAGAGACTAGCGGGATGAGCACAGATACGCAGTATTTT | CASSQETSGMSTDTQYF
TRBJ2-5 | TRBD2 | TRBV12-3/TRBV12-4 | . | TGTGCCAGCAGACTTGGGACTACCCAGACCCAGTACTTC | CASRLGTTQTQYF
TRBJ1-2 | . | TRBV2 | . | TGTGCCAGCAGCGGAAGGGACTCGTACTATGGCTACACCTTC | CASSGRDSYYGYTF
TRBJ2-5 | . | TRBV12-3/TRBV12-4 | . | TGTGCCAGCAGTCCCCGCCGGCAAGAGACCCAGTACTTC | CASSPRRQETQYF
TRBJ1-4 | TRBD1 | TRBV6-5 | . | TGTGCCAGCAGCTCAGGGGGAAATGAAAAACTGTTTTTT | CASSSGGNEKLFF
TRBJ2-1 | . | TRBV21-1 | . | TGTGCCAGCAGCCGAAGGCCTGGACAGCGGGAGGAGCAGTTCTTC | CASSRRPGQREEQFF
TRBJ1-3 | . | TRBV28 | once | TGTGCCAGCACTCGCCTGGACTCCAGCTCTGGAAACACCATATATTTT | CASTRLDSSSGNTIYF
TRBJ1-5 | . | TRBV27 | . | TGTGCCAGCAGTTTGTTACGGTCCCAGCCCCAGCATTTT | CASSLLRSQPQHF
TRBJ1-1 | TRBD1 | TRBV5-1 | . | TGCGCCAGCAGCCTTGTCGGGACAGGGATGGGGAACACTGAAGCTTTCTTT | CASSLVGTGMGNTEAFF
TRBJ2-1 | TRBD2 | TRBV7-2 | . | TGTGCCAGCAGCTTAGCCAGCGGGAGAAGCAATGAGCAGTTCTTC | CASSLASGRSNEQFF
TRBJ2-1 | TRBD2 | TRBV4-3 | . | TGCGCCAGCAGCCTCGGGACTAGCGGGAGACTTAGTGAGCAGTTCTTC | CASSLGTSGRLSEQFF
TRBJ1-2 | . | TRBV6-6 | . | TGTGCCAGCAGTTACTCGGGCGGGGGAGGGGGCTATGGCTACACCTTC | CASSYSGGGGGYGYTF
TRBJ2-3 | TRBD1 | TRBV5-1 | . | TGCGCCAGCAGCACCGGGGACAGGGTTTTGACAGATACGCAGTATTTT | CASSTGDRVLTDTQYF
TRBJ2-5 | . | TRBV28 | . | TGTGCCAGCAGTTCCCCAGCTAGCGAGGGTCAAGAGACCCAGTACTTC | CASSSPASEGQETQYF
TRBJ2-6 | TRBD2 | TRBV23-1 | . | TGCGCCAGCAGTCAACCGGACCCCGGGACTACTAACTCTGGGGCCAACGTCCTGACTTTC | CASSQPDPGTTNSGANVLTF
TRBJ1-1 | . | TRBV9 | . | TGTGCCAGCAGCACAGGGACGAACACTGAAGCTTTCTTT | CASSTGTNTEAFF
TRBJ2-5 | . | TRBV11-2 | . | TGTGCCAGCAGCTTGCGGGGGACCCAGTACTTC | CASSLRGTQYF
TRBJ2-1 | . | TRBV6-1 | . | TGTGCCAGCAGTGAAACCGGGCTACAGGGCAGGCTTAATGAGCAGTTCTTC | CASSETGLQGRLNEQFF
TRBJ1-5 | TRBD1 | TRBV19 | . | TGTGCCAGTAGTGACCTACGGACAGGTTGGAGCAATCAGCCCCAGCATTTT | CASSDLRTGWSNQPQHF
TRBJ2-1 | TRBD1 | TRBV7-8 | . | TGTGCCAGCAGCGAGACAGGGGGCCCCTACAATGAGCAGTTCTTC | CASSETGGPYNEQFF
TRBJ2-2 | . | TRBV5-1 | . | TGCGCCAGCAGCTTCGCCAGAACGAACACCGGGGAGCTGTTTTTT | CASSFARTNTGELFF
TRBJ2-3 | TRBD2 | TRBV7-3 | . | TGTGCCAGCAGCCGACTAGCGGGAGGTACTAGCACAGATACGCAGTATTTT | CASSRLAGGTSTDTQYF
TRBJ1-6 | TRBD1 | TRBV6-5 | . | TGTGCCAGCACTCACTCGGACAGGGAACATAATTCACCCCTCCACTTT | CASTHSDREHNSPLHF
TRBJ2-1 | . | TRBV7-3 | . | TGTGCCAGCAGCTTAAGGGGCGGGGTAACCTCCTACAATGAGCAGTTCTTC | CASSLRGGVTSYNEQFF
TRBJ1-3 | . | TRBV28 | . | TGTGCCAGCAGGGGGACTTTCAGCTCTGGAAACACCATATATTTT | CASRGTFSSGNTIYF
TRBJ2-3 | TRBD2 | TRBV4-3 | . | TGCGCCAGCAGCACCAAGCGGGGCGACACAGATACGCAGTATTTT | CASSTKRGDTDTQYF
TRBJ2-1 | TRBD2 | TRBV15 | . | TGTGCCACCAGCAGAGGATCTCTAGCGGGAGTTGACAATGAGCAGTTCTTC | CATSRGSLAGVDNEQFF
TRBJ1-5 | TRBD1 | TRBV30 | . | TGTGCCTGGAGCGGGGTCGACAGGGTCAATCAGCCCCAGCATTTT | CAWSGVDRVNQPQHF
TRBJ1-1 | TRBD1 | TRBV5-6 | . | TGTGCCAGCAGCTCCGGGACAGGAGTGTCTTTCTTT | CASSSGTGVSFF
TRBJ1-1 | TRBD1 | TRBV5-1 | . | TGCGCCAGCAGCTTTACAGGGGGCAGGGAAGCTTTCTTT | CASSFTGGREAFF
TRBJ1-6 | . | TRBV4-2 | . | TGTGCCAGCAGCCCCGGACGTCCGGGGGGTAATTCACCCCTCCACTTT | CASSPGRPGGNSPLHF
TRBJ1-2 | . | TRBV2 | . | TGTGCCAGCAGTCAACGGGGGGCGCATGGCTACACCTTC | CASSQRGAHGYTF
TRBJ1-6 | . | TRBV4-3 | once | TGCGCCAGCACTCTAGAACCGCCTGGACGGGACTATAATTCACCCCTCCACTTT | CASTLEPPGRDYNSPLHF
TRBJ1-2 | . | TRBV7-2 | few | TGTGCCAGCGCCGGACCACCGGAGGACTATGGCTACACCTTC | CASAGPPEDYGYTF
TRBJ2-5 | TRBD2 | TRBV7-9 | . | TGTGCCAGCAGCTTTACTAGCGGGAGTTCGGGGGAGACCCAGTACTTC | CASSFTSGSSGETQYF
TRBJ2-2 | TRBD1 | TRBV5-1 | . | TGCGCCAGCAGCTTAGACAGGGGCCCCGGGGAGCTGTTTTTT | CASSLDRGPGELFF
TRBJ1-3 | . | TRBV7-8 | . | TGTGCCAGCAGCTTAGTCTCTGGCGGGGTGTATGGAAACACCATATATTTT | CASSLVSGGVYGNTIYF
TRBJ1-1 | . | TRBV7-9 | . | TGTGCCAGCAGCGAGGGCCGGGGGTACGCTGAAGCTTTCTTT | CASSEGRGYAEAFF
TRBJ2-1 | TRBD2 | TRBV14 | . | TGTGCCAGCAGCCAGCCCGGACTAGCGGGAATAAGTTTTGCCTACAATGAGCAGTTCTTC | CASSQPGLAGISFAYNEQFF
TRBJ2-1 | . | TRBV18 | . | TGTGCCAGCTCAACCGGACACCCGGATTACAATGAGCAGTTCTTC | CASSTGHPDYNEQFF
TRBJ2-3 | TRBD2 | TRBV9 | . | TGTGCCAGCAGCGTAAACCGGGAGGCGGGCACAGATACGCAGTATTTT | CASSVNREAGTDTQYF
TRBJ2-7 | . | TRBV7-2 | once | TGTGCCAGCAGCTTAGGTTCGTCTATCGGGTACGAGCAGTACTTC | CASSLGSSIGYEQYF